The 21 T cell receptor beta chains in this list originate from one sample, sequenced in a study of human T cells and chemical hapten exposure. Described time point: pre-sensitization, week 0. Treatment in this sample: therapeutic diphenylcyclopropenone sensitization with weekly scalp DPC. TCRdb reanalysed the RACE reads using MiXCR and keeps one entry per CDR3 protein. The sample consists of a few hundred thousand distinct CDR3 sequences, 7.5% to 10% of them appearing once. The input for sequencing was whole blood, taken in connection with sensitization to the hapten diphenylcyclopropenone (DPC). Every receptor here comes from a woman aged 35 to 49 with alopecia areata. Some clones in this sample may be carry-over from other donors' samples.

Ten or more counts support this clonotype. The chain carries TRBV20-1 and TRBJ2-1; 8 nucleotides match TRBD1. J was trimmed by 5 bases and V by 5 bases; bases with no gene match: 8. Germline-derived CDR1 and CDR2 are DFQATT and SNEGSKA (reference sequence). CDR3 length: 14 residues. The CDR3 protein is CSALPGTGNNEQFF. CDR3 coding DNA: TGCAGTGCTTTACCCGGGACAGGCAACAATGAGCAGTTCTTC.

This clonotype was recorded once. Without the conserved terminal phenylalanine or tryptophan, this CDR3 likely stems from a read error. The chain employs TRBV10-3 and TRBJ2-7; perhaps TRBD1 as D (6 bases). Germline V gene lookup returns CDR1 ENHRY and CDR2 SYGVKD. The CDR3 covers 13 residues. Deletions cut 7 bases from V and 2 bases from J, with 12 bases between. The CDR3 DNA reads as TGTGCCATCACAGGGGACGGTACCTACGAGCAGTACTCC. It yields the protein CAITGDGTYEQYS.

This clonotype has ten or more counts. This chain uses TRBV12-3 or TRBV12-4 with TRBJ1-4, with D possibly matching TRBD1 (6 bases). This CDR3 is built from 14 residues. V lost 6 bases to trimming and J lost 8 bases, with 16 bases between them. CDR3 coding DNA: TGTGCCAGCAGCCCCGCGGGGGGGCGGGAAAAACTGTTTTTT. This translates into CASSPAGGREKLFF.

This clonotype turned up a few times. This sequence joins TRBV6-5 and TRBJ2-5; 9 bases are a match to TRBD1. The J segment lost 1 base and the V segment lost 6 bases, leaving 3 bases of the junction unmatched. CDR1 and CDR2 (germline): MNHEY, SVGAGI. This CDR3 has 14 amino acids. The CDR3 is CASSSQGAQETQYF. CDR3 in DNA: TGTGCCAGCAGCTCACAGGGGGCCCAAGAGACCCAGTACTTC.

This clonotype was detected ten times or more. The chain has TRBV7-4 and TRBJ2-1; possibly TRBD2 for D (6 bases). Trimming cost V 8 bases and J 4 bases, with 9 bases left between them. Looked up from germline, CDR1 is SGHVT and CDR2 is SQSDAQ. There are 12 residues in the CDR3. The CDR3 region is CASSAGYNEQFF. The CDR3 nucleotides are TGTGCCAGCTCGGCGGGATACAATGAGCAGTTCTTC.

This clonotype was picked up a small number of times. The V gene is TRBV7-9, the J gene TRBJ2-3; no clear D. Trimming left V 1 base short and J 6 bases short, with 8 bases between. This CDR3 is built from 13 residues. Germline CDR1 SEHNR, CDR2 FQNEAQ (reference sequence). The CDR3 sequence: CASSLVVGDTQYF. In DNA, the CDR3 is TGTGCCAGCAGCTTAGTAGTGGGGGATACGCAGTATTTT.

This clonotype was seen a few times. V usage is TRBV5-1 and J usage is TRBJ2-3, with D perhaps matching TRBD1 or TRBD2 (6 bases each). The CDR3 sequence is 14 residues long. CDR1 is SGHRS, CDR2 YFSETQ, per germline. The V and J ends lost 3 bases and 6 bases respectively, with 14 bases between them. In DNA form, the CDR3 reads TGCGCCAGCAGCTGGGGGGCCCCGCTGGATACGCAGTATTTT. This translates into CASSWGAPLDTQYF.

This clonotype was picked up a small number of times. V is TRBV7-2 and J is TRBJ1-1; the match to TRBD1 covers 7 bases. Trimming took 5 bases from V and 3 from J; bases not matched to a gene: 6. The CDR3 is made up of 14 amino acids. Per germline, CDR1 SGHTA and CDR2 FQGNSA. CDR3 residues: CASSRQTGDTEAFF. CDR3 nucleotides: TGTGCCAGCAGCCGACAAACAGGGGACACTGAAGCTTTCTTT.

Remarks on this clonotype: With a much larger clone just one base away, this may be a read error. The chain has TRBV12-3 or TRBV12-4 and TRBJ2-7; D not resolved. V lost 2 bases and J 3 bases, leaving 14 bases between the germline ends. This CDR3 is built from 15 residues. DNA for the CDR3: TGTGCCAGCAGTTTACAGATGTACTCTCTCTACGAGCAGTACTTC. It yields the protein CASSLQMYSLYEQYF.

The chain recombines TRBV6-5 with TRBJ2-7; D is possibly TRBD2 (6 bases). Trimming left V 7 bases short and J 6 bases short, with 16 bases between. The CDR3 is made up of 13 amino acids. CDR1 is MNHEY, CDR2 SVGAGI, per germline. This CDR3 reads CASTTSGRREQYF. The CDR3 DNA reads as TGTGCCAGCACCACATCAGGGAGGCGCGAGCAGTACTTC.

The V call is TRBV7-2, the J call TRBJ2-3, with TRBD1 identical over 10 bases. Per the germline V gene, CDR1 is SGHTA and CDR2 is FQGNSA. The CDR3 spans 13 residues. The junction had 2 bases not matched to a gene; V was cut back by 1 base and J by 10 bases. In DNA, the CDR3 is TGTGCCAGCAGCTTAGAGGACAGGGGGGCGCAGTATTTT. The encoded protein is CASSLEDRGAQYF.

This chain connects TRBV4-3 to TRBJ2-3; D possibly matches TRBD1 or TRBD2 (5 bases each). The CDR3 sequence is 16 residues long. Germline assignment: CDR1 LGHNA and CDR2 YSLEER. V lost 5 bases to trimming and J lost 0 bases, with 15 bases between them. The DNA of the CDR3 is TGCGCCAGCAGCTATGGGGTTGGGACCAGCACAGATACGCAGTATTTT. Translation gives CASSYGVGTSTDTQYF.

In its sample, this clonotype was seen many times. The chain has TRBV6-2 or TRBV6-3 and TRBJ2-2; D is unclear. The V end was cut by 8 bases, the J end by 1 base, with 14 bases between. The CDR3 contains 15 residues. Germline V gives CDR1 MNHEY, CDR2 SVGEGT. CDR3 sequence reads: CASEDTPENTGELFF. The DNA for the CDR3 is TGTGCCAGCGAAGACACCCCAGAGAACACCGGGGAGCTGTTTTTT.

The table lists this clonotype with a few counts. This chain links TRBV4-2 with TRBJ2-7, with TRBD1 identical over 7 bases. Trimming took 0 bases from V and 3 from J; bases not matched to a gene: 5. This CDR3 has 15 residues. The V gene's germline CDR1 is LGHNA and CDR2 YNFKEQ. Here the CDR3 reads CASSQEATGVYEQYF. The CDR3 DNA reads TGTGCCAGCAGCCAAGAGGCAACAGGGGTCTACGAGCAGTACTTC.

This chain links TRBV11-3 with TRBJ2-2; D ambiguous. The V and J ends lost 7 bases and 0 bases respectively, with 15 bases between them. The CDR3 spans 16 residues. The V gene's germline CDR1 is SGHNT and CDR2 YENEEA. The CDR3 region has the DNA TGTGCCAGCATCTCAACCCCCTCTACGAACACCGGGGAGCTGTTTTTT. Encoded protein: CASISTPSTNTGELFF. Full variable domain (remainder filled in from reference TRBV11-3 and TRBJ2-2): EAGVVQSPRYKIIEKKQPVAFWCNPISGHNTLYWYLQNLGQGPELLIRYENEEAVDDSQLPKDRFSAERLKGVDSTLKIQPAELGDSAVYLCASISTPSTNTGELFFGEGSRLTVL.

This clonotype was detected ten times or more. V is TRBV6-2 or TRBV6-3 and J is TRBJ1-4; D ambiguous. Deletions cut 3 bases from V and 14 bases from J, with 10 bases between. The germline gives CDR1 MNHEY, CDR2 SVGEGT. This CDR3 comprises 11 residues. The CDR3 is CASSYSVKLFF. CDR3 sequence (DNA): TGTGCCAGCAGTTATTCAGTGAAGCTGTTTTTT.

The sample holds many counts of this clonotype. This chain uses TRBV7-9 with TRBJ1-1; D ambiguous. The CDR3 runs 10 residues. Per the germline V gene, CDR1 is SEHNR and CDR2 is FQNEAQ (reference sequence). V was clipped by 11 bases and J by 6 bases, with 10 bases between them. The chain's CDR3 is CAAIGSEAFF. CDR3 DNA: TGTGCCGCCATCGGTTCTGAAGCTTTCTTT. Full variable domain (outside the CDR3, taken from reference TRBV7-9 and TRBJ1-1): DTGVSQNPRHKITKRGQNVTFRCDPISEHNRLYWYRQTLGQGPEFLTYFQNEAQLEKSRLLSDRFSAERPKGSFSTLEIQRTEQGDSAMYLCAAIGSEAFFGQGTRLTVV.

This clonotype was detected only a few times. The chain links TRBV11-1 to TRBJ2-1; possibly TRBD1 for D (6 bases). The germline V gene encodes CDR1 SGHAT and CDR2 FQDESV (reference sequence). V was clipped by 3 bases and J by 3 bases, with 12 bases between them. The CDR3 extends over 15 amino acids. CDR3 sequence reads: CASSLGTSLYNEQFF. The CDR3 DNA reads TGTGCCAGCAGCTTGGGGACAAGCCTCTACAATGAGCAGTTCTTC.

The genes are TRBV27 and TRBJ2-7, with a weak D call TRBD1 (5 bases). With 7 bases removed from V and 3 bases from J, the gap between germline ends came to 19 bases. The germline CDR1 and CDR2 sequences are MNHEY and SMNVEV (reference sequence). This CDR3 contains 15 residues. The CDR3 DNA reads as TGTGCCAGCACCTCACAGGTGGATGGGTTCTACGAGCAGTACTTC. Protein product: CASTSQVDGFYEQYF.

This clonotype was found a few times. This chain connects TRBV7-9 to TRBJ1-1; 8 bases align to TRBD1. J was trimmed by 0 bases and V by 10 bases; bases with no gene match: 4. This CDR3 has 13 amino acids. CDR1 and CDR2 from the germline V gene are SEHNR and FQNEAQ (reference sequence). Here the CDR3 DNA reads TGTGCCACCCGGGGACAGGTGAACACTGAAGCTTTCTTT. This gives the protein CATRGQVNTEAFF. Full variable domain (rest looked up from reference TRBV7-9 and TRBJ1-1): DTGVSQNPRHKITKRGQNVTFRCDPISEHNRLYWYRQTLGQGPEFLTYFQNEAQLEKSRLLSDRFSAERPKGSFSTLEIQRTEQGDSAMYLCATRGQVNTEAFFGQGTRLTVV.

The V gene is TRBV7-3, the J gene TRBJ2-6; 10 bases map to TRBD1. Trimming cost V 2 bases and J 2 bases; bases outside gene matches: 0. This CDR3 contains 16 residues. Per the germline V gene, CDR1 is SGHTA and CDR2 is FQGTGA. The CDR3 sequence: CASSLGTGAGANVLTF. CDR3 in DNA: TGTGCCAGCAGCTTAGGGACAGGGGCTGGGGCCAACGTCCTGACTTTC.